This T cell receptor (beta chain) originates from a study of T cell responses to AZD1222 COVID-19 vaccine. Profiling relied on immunoSEQ multiplex PCR, and the TCRdb table lists in-frame clones only, not all of them. The sample holds about 130,000 clones, approximately 90% seen once. Pooled in the analysis were second doses at about 4 or about 12 weeks. V lost 1 base, J lost 6 bases, and 10 bases stayed unmatched. Germline V gene lookup returns CDR1 SGHNT and CDR2 YYREEE (reference sequence). The CDR3 spans 15 residues. As for this clone: The antigen remains unidentified.

Study-level points and caveats: A reported finding is that nearly half of spike-specific TCRs target unmutated variant regions. Every sample of the repertoires postdated the peak T cell response. CD4 TCRs linked to vaccination spanned spike, dominating at 160-218 and 743-854.

The sample was peripheral blood, taken 28 days after the second AZD1222 dose. This clonotype originated in an adult who received the AZD1222 COVID-19 vaccine. V gene TRBV5-4 combines with J gene TRBJ2-7; 7 bases agree with TRBD2. In nucleotides, the CDR3 is TGTGCCAGCAGCTTGAATCGCGGCAGGGAGGGCGAGCAGTACTTC. Its protein product is CASSLNRGREGEQYF.